This T cell receptor (beta chain) was sequenced during a study of blood T cell repertoires in COVID-19. Study background: Italy, Spain and the United States were the sources of the convalescent and acute COVID-19 samples. From T cells, B-cell-depleted T cells, or PBMCs came the material, which was cDNA or gDNA.

Original processing methods: Cell counts per sample came from amplifying reference gene primers. Repertoires were generated with immunoSEQ multiplex PCR, while TCRdb's copy carries only in-frame clones and drops some. V and J calls and clone size are given by that table; D and trimming were obtained from the DNA. Of 200,000 to 250,000 clones in the sample, approximately 82% were seen once. Germline values: CDR1 SGHRS, CDR2 YFSETQ. The trim removed 3 bases at V and 6 bases at J, leaving 9 bases unmatched. The CDR3 length is 16 residues. The V call is TRBV5-1, the J call TRBJ2-1, with TRBD1 identical over 10 bases. The sample comprised peripheral blood. This clonotype was obtained from a woman of 80 years or more with acute or convalescent COVID-19. The CDR3: CASSSNPGQGPNEQFF. As DNA, the CDR3 is TGCGCCAGCAGCTCAAATCCGGGACAGGGGCCCAATGAGCAGTTCTTC.